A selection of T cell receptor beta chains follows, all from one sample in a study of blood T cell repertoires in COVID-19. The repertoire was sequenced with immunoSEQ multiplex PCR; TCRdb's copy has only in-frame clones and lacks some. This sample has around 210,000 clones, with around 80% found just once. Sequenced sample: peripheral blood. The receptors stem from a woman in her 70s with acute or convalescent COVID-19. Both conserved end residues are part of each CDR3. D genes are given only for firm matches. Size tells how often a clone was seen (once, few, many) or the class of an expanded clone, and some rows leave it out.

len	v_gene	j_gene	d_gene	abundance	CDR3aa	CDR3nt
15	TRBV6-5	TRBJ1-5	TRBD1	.	CASTPWDRDHQPQHF	TGTGCCAGCACCCCGTGGGACAGGGACCATCAGCCCCAGCATTTT
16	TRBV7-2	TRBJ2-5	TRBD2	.	CASSPGLAGVGETQYF	TGTGCCAGCAGCCCGGGACTAGCGGGAGTCGGGGAGACCCAGTACTTC
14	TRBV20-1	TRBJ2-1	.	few	CSASFGGRYNEQFF	TGCAGTGCTAGTTTCGGAGGCAGGTACAATGAGCAGTTCTTC
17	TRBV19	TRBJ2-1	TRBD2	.	CASSKSPLAGVPNEQFF	TGTGCCAGTAGTAAATCTCCACTAGCGGGAGTTCCGAATGAGCAGTTCTTC
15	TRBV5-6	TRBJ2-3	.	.	CASSLVSGHTDTQYF	TGTGCCAGCAGCTTGGTTAGCGGACACACAGATACGCAGTATTTT
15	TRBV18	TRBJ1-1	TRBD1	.	CASSPGQGTNTEAFF	TGTGCCAGCTCACCGGGACAGGGGACCAACACTGAAGCTTTCTTT
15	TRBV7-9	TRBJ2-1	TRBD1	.	CASSLGGQGYNEQFF	TGTGCCAGCAGCTTAGGGGGACAGGGGTACAATGAGCAGTTCTTC
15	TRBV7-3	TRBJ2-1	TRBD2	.	CASSLVPGLDIKQFF	TGTGCCAGCAGCTTAGTCCCTGGACTAGATATAAAGCAGTTCTTC
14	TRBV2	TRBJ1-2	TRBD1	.	CASRFRGQGYGYTF	TGTGCCAGCAGATTTAGAGGACAGGGCTATGGCTACACCTTC
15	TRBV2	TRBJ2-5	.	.	CAGSEVLANKETQYF	TGTGCCGGCAGTGAAGTGCTAGCGAACAAAGAGACCCAGTACTTC
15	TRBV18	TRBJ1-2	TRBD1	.	CASSLKGATNYGYTF	TGTGCCAGCTCACTAAAGGGGGCGACTAACTATGGCTACACCTTC
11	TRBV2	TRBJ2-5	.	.	CASSLQETQYF	TGTGCCAGCAGTCTGCAAGAGACCCAGTACTTC
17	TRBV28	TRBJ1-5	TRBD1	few	CASSRFRDRGGNQPQHF	TGTGCCAGCAGTAGATTCCGGGACAGGGGAGGCAATCAGCCCCAGCATTTT
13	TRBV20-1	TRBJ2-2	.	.	CSASSVNTGELFF	TGCAGTGCTAGTTCTGTTAACACCGGGGAGCTGTTTTTT
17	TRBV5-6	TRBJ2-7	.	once	CASSWTAWPSEYYEQYF	TGTGCCAGCAGCTGGACAGCTTGGCCATCGGAGTACTACGAGCAGTACTTC
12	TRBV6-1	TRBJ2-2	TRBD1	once	CASRTGGGELFF	TGTGCCAGCAGAACAGGGGGCGGGGAGCTGTTTTTT
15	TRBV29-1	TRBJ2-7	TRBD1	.	CSVEDRTGGSPEQYF	TGCAGCGTTGAAGATCGTACAGGGGGCTCCCCCGAGCAGTACTTC
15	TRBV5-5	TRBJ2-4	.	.	CASSLDGDTKNIQYF	TGTGCCAGCAGCTTGGATGGGGACACCAAAAACATTCAGTACTTC
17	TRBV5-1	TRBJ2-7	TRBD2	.	CASRFGPTSGSFDEQYF	TGCGCCAGCAGGTTCGGACCGACTAGCGGGAGTTTCGACGAGCAGTACTTC
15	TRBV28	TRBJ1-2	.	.	CASRNPPGSNYGYTF	TGTGCCAGCAGGAATCCCCCCGGGTCTAACTATGGCTACACCTTC
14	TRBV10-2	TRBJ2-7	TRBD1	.	CASTRGTGVYEQYF	TGCGCCAGCACCCGGGGGACAGGGGTTTACGAGCAGTACTTC
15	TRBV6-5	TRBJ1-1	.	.	CASSSGGRRNTEAFF	TGTGCCAGCAGTTCCGGCGGGCGGAGGAACACTGAAGCTTTCTTT
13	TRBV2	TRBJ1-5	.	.	CASSDLGRQPQHF	TGTGCCAGCAGTGATCTGGGGAGGCAGCCCCAGCATTTT
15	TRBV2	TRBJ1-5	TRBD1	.	CASRPDRGSNQPQHF	TGTGCCAGCAGGCCGGACAGGGGTAGCAATCAGCCCCAGCATTTT
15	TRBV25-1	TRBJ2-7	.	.	CASRRGPSDTYEQYF	TGTGCCAGCAGAAGGGGGCCTAGCGACACCTACGAGCAGTACTTC
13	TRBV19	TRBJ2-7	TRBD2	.	CASSMGLFYEQYF	TGTGCCAGTAGTATGGGACTATTTTACGAGCAGTACTTC
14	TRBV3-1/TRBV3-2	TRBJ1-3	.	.	CASSPHGSGNTIYF	TGTGCCAGCAGCCCCCACGGCTCTGGAAACACCATATATTTT
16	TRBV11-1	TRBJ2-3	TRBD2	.	CASSLLGTRRTDTQYF	TGTGCCAGCAGCTTACTCGGGACTAGGCGCACAGATACGCAGTATTTT
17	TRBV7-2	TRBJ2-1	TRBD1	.	CASSFAGTGARSNEQFF	TGTGCCAGCAGCTTCGCCGGGACAGGGGCCCGGTCCAATGAGCAGTTCTTC
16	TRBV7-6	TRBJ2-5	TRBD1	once	CASSLPFVGTEETQYF	TGTGCCAGCAGCTTACCATTTGTTGGGACAGAAGAGACCCAGTACTTC
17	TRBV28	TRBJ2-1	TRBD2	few	CASSSIVLAGGGNEQFF	TGTGCCAGCAGTTCCATCGTACTAGCGGGAGGGGGCAATGAGCAGTTCTTC
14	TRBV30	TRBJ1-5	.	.	CAWSAGADNQPQHF	TGTGCCTGGAGTGCAGGGGCGGACAATCAGCCCCAGCATTTT
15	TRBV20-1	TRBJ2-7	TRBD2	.	CSASPLTSADYEQYF	TGCAGTGCTAGTCCCCTGACTAGCGCCGACTACGAGCAGTACTTC
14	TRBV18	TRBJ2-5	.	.	CASSPPNQKETQYF	TGTGCCAGCTCACCACCGAACCAGAAAGAGACCCAGTACTTC
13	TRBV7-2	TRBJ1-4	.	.	CASSFSSSGKLFF	TGTGCCAGCAGCTTTTCCTCAAGCGGAAAACTGTTTTTT
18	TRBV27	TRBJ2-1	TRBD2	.	CASSLITPGTSSYNEQFF	TGTGCCAGCAGTCTCATTACCCCCGGGACTAGTTCCTACAATGAGCAGTTCTTC
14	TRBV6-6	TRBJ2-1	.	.	CASRVQGQGGEQFF	TGTGCCAGTCGGGTTCAGGGTCAAGGGGGTGAGCAGTTCTTC
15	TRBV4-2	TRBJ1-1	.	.	CASSQAGLSDTEAFF	TGTGCCAGCAGCCAAGCTGGGCTCAGTGACACTGAAGCTTTCTTT